These T cell receptor beta chains were read from a single sample in a study of CD8 T cells in ankylosing spondylitis. One entry per CDR3 protein results from TCRdb running MiXCR on the 5' RACE reads. The sample has a few hundred thousand distinct CDR3 sequences; around a tenth are singletons. Input material: blood, either unsorted or a sorted T cell fraction (not recorded which). The origin of the receptors is a male donor with ankylosing spondylitis or in good health (not recorded which). CDR3s include the opening cysteine and the closing phenylalanine or tryptophan. Each record gives: clone size, J gene, V gene, D gene, CDR3 protein, CDR3 DNA. D genes are given only for firm matches. Expanded clones get a size class; other rows say once, few or many, or leave the size out.

abundance: many; j_gene: TRBJ2-1; v_gene: TRBV7-3; d_gene: TRBD2; CDR3aa: CASRDPSGSSYNEQFF; CDR3nt: TGTGCCAGCAGGGACCCTAGCGGGAGCTCCTACAATGAGCAGTTCTTC
abundance: once; j_gene: TRBJ1-2; v_gene: TRBV29-1; d_gene: TRBD1; CDR3aa: CSVLGQGHYGYTF; CDR3nt: TGCAGCGTCCTCGGACAGGGACACTATGGCTACACCTTC
abundance: -; j_gene: TRBJ2-7; v_gene: TRBV25-1; d_gene: -; CDR3aa: CASSPEHGYEQYF; CDR3nt: TGTGCCAGCAGCCCTGAGCACGGCTACGAGCAGTACTTC
abundance: many; j_gene: TRBJ2-7; v_gene: TRBV3-1; d_gene: -; CDR3aa: CASSQGPRTYEQYF; CDR3nt: TGTGCCAGCAGCCAAGGTCCCAGAACCTACGAGCAGTACTTC
abundance: few; j_gene: TRBJ1-5; v_gene: TRBV5-1; d_gene: TRBD1; CDR3aa: CASSLEPGTGSSYQPQHF; CDR3nt: TGCGCCAGCAGCTTGGAGCCCGGGACAGGGTCTTCTTATCAGCCCCAGCATTTT
abundance: many; j_gene: TRBJ2-1; v_gene: TRBV12-3/TRBV12-4; d_gene: -; CDR3aa: CASSLSGFSYNEQFF; CDR3nt: TGTGCCAGCAGTTTAAGCGGCTTCTCCTACAATGAGCAGTTCTTC
abundance: -; j_gene: TRBJ2-7; v_gene: TRBV10-3; d_gene: -; CDR3aa: CAISEYLAGYEQYF; CDR3nt: TGTGCCATCAGTGAGTACCTCGCAGGCTACGAGCAGTACTTC
abundance: many; j_gene: TRBJ1-1; v_gene: TRBV20-1; d_gene: -; CDR3aa: CSARPPGNTEAFF; CDR3nt: TGCAGTGCTAGACCCCCAGGGAACACTGAAGCTTTCTTT
abundance: many; j_gene: TRBJ2-7; v_gene: TRBV20-1; d_gene: TRBD1; CDR3aa: CSARDREGYEQYF; CDR3nt: TGCAGTGCCAGGGACAGGGAAGGATACGAGCAGTACTTC
abundance: many; j_gene: TRBJ2-7; v_gene: TRBV10-3; d_gene: TRBD1; CDR3aa: CAISDTLDREEEQYF; CDR3nt: TGTGCCATCAGTGACACCCTGGACAGGGAAGAAGAGCAGTACTTC